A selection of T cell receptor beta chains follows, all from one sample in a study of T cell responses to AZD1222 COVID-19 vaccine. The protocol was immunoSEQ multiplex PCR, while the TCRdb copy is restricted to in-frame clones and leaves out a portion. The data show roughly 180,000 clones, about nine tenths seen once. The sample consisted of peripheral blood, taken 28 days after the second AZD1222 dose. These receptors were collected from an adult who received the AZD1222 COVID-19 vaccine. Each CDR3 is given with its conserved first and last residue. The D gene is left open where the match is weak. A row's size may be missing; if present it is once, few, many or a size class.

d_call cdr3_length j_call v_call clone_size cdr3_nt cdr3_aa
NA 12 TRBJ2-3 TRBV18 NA TGTGCCAGCTCACCAGGGGCAGATACGCAGTATTTT CASSPGADTQYF
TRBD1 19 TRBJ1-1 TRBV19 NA TGTGCCAGTAGTTACGGGGCCGGTTGGGGACAGGGGGCGTATACTGAAGCTTTCTTT CASSYGAGWGQGAYTEAFF
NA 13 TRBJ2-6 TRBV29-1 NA TGCAGCGTTGCCGTCTCTGGGGCCAACGTCCTGACTTTC CSVAVSGANVLTF
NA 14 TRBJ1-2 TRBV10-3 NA TGTGCCATCAGTGAGGGGGGACGGGACTATGGCTACACCTTC CAISEGGRDYGYTF
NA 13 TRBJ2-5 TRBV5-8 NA TGTGCCAGCAGCTTTCGGGGGAGCGAGACCCAGTACTTC CASSFRGSETQYF
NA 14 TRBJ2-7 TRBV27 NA TGTGCCAGCAGTTTTAGCCAGGACTCCTACGAGCAGTACTTC CASSFSQDSYEQYF
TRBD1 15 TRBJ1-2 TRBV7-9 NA TGTGCCAGCAGCTTAGAAACGCAGGGGGGTTATGGCTACACCTTC CASSLETQGGYGYTF
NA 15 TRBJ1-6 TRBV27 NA TGTGCCAGCAGGCCGCCGACATGGGGTAATTCACCCCTCCACTTT CASRPPTWGNSPLHF
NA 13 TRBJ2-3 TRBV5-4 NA TGTGCCAGCAGCTTGTTTAGCACAGATACGCAGTATTTT CASSLFSTDTQYF
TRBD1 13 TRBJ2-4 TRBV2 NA TGTGCCAGCATAGGACAGGGGCTTGACATTCAGTACTTC CASIGQGLDIQYF
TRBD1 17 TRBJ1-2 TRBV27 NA TGTGCCAGCAGTTCGACGCCCTCCGGGACAGGGGTGGATGGCTACACCTTC CASSSTPSGTGVDGYTF
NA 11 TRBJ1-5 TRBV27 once TGTGCCAGCAGTCCTCGGCAGCCCCAGCATTTT CASSPRQPQHF
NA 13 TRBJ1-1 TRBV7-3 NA TGTGCCAGCAGCTTCGACGGGAACACTGAAGCTTTCTTT CASSFDGNTEAFF
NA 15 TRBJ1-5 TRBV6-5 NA TGTGCCAGCAGGAGGGGGAGCCAATCCAATCAGCCCCAGCATTTT CASRRGSQSNQPQHF
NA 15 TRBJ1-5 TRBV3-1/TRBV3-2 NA TGTGCCAGCAGCCCGTCCGGGACCCCCAGTCAGCCCCAGCATTTT CASSPSGTPSQPQHF
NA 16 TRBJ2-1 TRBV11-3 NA TGTGCCAGCAGCCCCAGGGGGACTCGACCCTACAATGAGCAGTTCTTC CASSPRGTRPYNEQFF
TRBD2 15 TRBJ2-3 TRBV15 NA TGTGCCACCAGCAGAGGAGGACTAGGCGGGTGGACGCAGTATTTT CATSRGGLGGWTQYF
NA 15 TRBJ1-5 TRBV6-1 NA TGTGCCAGCAGTGAATTCTTGGCGGCCAATCAGCCCCAGCATTTT CASSEFLAANQPQHF
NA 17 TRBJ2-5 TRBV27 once TGTGCCAGCAGTTTAGGTCAGGGGGGTCGGGTCGCGGAGACCCAGTACTTC CASSLGQGGRVAETQYF
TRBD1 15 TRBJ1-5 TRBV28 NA TGTGCCAGCAGTTTAGGACAGGGGGGGAATCAGCCCCAGCATTTT CASSLGQGGNQPQHF
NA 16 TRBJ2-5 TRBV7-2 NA TGTGCCAGCAGCTTGGGGAGGGGGACAACCTCCGGGACCCAGTACTTC CASSLGRGTTSGTQYF
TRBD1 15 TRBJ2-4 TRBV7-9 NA TGTGCCAGCAGCTTCAGTCGGACAGGGGGTAACATTCAGTACTTC CASSFSRTGGNIQYF
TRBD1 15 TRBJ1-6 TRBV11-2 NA TGTGCCAGCAGCTTATCGGCAGGGGGCGATTCACCCCTCCACTTT CASSLSAGGDSPLHF
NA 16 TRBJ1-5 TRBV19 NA TGTGCCAGTAGTATAGTGGACGGAAGAGGCAATCAGCCCCAGCATTTT CASSIVDGRGNQPQHF
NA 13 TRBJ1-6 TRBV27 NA TGTGCCAGCAGTTTACAGCGGGGAACACCCCTCCACTTT CASSLQRGTPLHF
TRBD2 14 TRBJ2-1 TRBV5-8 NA TGTGCCAGCAGCCGTCTAGCGGGAGGGAATGAGCAGTTCTTC CASSRLAGGNEQFF
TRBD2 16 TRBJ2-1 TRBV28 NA TGTGCCAGCAGCAAAGAGGGACTAGCGGATTACAATGAGCAGTTCTTC CASSKEGLADYNEQFF
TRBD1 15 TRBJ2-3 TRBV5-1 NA TGCGCCAGCAGCATCCCGGGACAGATCACAGATACGCAGTATTTT CASSIPGQITDTQYF
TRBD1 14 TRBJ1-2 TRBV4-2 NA TGTGCCAGCAGCCAAGATTTGGGGACAGGGGTTTACACCTTC CASSQDLGTGVYTF
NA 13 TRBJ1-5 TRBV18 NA TGTGCCAGCTCGACAGCCCCTAATCAGCCCCAGCATTTT CASSTAPNQPQHF
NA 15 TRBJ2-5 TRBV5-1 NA TGCGCCAGCAGCTTGGGTGCGACTAGTCAAGAGACCCAGTACTTC CASSLGATSQETQYF
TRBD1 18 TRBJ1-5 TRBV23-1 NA TGCGCCAGCAGTCAATTCCCCCCCCGGGACAGGACAGGGCAGCCCCAGCATTTT CASSQFPPRDRTGQPQHF
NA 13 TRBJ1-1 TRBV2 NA TGTGCCAGCGAGGGGGGGCAGTACACTGAAGCTTTCTTT CASEGGQYTEAFF
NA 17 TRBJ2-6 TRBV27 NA TGTGCCAGCAGTTTTAAGACAGCTGCCTCTGGGGCCAACGTCCTGACTTTC CASSFKTAASGANVLTF
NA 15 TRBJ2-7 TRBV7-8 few TGTGCCAGCAGCCCGGAGGGGGGGCGCGCGTACGAGCAGTACTTC CASSPEGGRAYEQYF
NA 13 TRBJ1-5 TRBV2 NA TGTGCCAGCAGAGCGGACGGAAATCAGCCCCAGCATTTT CASRADGNQPQHF
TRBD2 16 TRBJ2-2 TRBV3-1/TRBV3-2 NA TGTGCCAGCAGCCTAGCGGGGGGGAAGAACACCGGGGAGCTGTTTTTT CASSLAGGKNTGELFF
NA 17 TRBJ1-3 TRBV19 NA TGTGCCAGTAGCCTTGACCGACAGGATTTCTCTGGAAACACCATATATTTT CASSLDRQDFSGNTIYF
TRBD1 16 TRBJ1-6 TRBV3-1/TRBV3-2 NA TGTGCCAGCAGCCCGTTACGACAGGGCTATAATTCACCCCTCCACTTT CASSPLRQGYNSPLHF